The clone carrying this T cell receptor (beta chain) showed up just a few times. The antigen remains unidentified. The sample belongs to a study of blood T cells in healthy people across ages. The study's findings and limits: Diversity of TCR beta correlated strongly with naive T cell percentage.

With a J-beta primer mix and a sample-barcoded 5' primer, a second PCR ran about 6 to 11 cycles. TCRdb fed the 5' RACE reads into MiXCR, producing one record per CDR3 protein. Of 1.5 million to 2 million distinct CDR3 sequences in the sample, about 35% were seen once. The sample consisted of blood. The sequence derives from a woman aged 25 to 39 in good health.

In DNA, the CDR3 is TGTGCCAGCAAGGGCAGCGCGAACTATGGCTACACCTTC. This codes for CASKGSANYGYTF. The J gene is TRBJ1-2, the V gene TRBV6-6; D ambiguous. The CDR3 spans 13 residues. CDR1 is MNHNY, CDR2 SVGAGI, per germline (reference sequence). The V end lost 7 bases, the J end lost 2 bases, and 11 bases lay between the germline ends.